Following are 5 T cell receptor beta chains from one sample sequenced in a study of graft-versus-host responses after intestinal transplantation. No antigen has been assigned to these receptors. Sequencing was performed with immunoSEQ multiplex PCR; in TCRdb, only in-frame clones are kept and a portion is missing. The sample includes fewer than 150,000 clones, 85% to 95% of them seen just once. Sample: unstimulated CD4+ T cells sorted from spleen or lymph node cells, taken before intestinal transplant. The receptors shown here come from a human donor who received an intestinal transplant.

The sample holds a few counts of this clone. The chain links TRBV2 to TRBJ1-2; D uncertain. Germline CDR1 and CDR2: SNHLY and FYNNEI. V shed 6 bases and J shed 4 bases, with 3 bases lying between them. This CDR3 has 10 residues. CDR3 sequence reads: CASRGYGYTF. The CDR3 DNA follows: TGTGCCAGCAGGGGCTATGGCTACACCTTC. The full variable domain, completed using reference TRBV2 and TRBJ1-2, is EPEVTQTPSHQVTQMGQEVILRCVPISNHLYFYWYRQILGQKVEFLVSFYNNEISEKSEIFDDQFSVERPDGSNFTLKIRSTKLEDSAMYFCASRGYGYTFGSGTRLTVV.

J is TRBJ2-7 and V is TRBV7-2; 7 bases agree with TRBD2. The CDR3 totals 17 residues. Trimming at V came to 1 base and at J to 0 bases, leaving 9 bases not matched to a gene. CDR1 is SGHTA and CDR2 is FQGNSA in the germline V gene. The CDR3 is CASSLGVWLADSYEQYF. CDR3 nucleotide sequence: TGTGCCAGCAGCTTAGGGGTGTGGCTAGCGGACTCCTACGAGCAGTACTTC.

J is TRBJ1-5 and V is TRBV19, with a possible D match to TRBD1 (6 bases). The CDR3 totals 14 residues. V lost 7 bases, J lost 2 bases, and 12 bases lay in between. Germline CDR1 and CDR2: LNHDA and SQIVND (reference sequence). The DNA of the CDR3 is TGTGCCAGTAATACAGGGAGGGGCAATCAGCCCCAGCATTTT. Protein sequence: CASNTGRGNQPQHF. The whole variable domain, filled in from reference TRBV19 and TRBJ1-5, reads DGGITQSPKYLFRKEGQNVTLSCEQNLNHDAMYWYRQDPGQGLRLIYYSQIVNDFQKGDIAEGYSVSREKKESFPLTVTSAQKNPTAFYLCASNTGRGNQPQHFGDGTRLSIL.

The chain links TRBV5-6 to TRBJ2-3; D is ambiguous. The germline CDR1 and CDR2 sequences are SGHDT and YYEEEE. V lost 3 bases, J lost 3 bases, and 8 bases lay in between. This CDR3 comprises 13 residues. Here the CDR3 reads CASSSSETDTQYF. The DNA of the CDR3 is TGTGCCAGCAGCTCCTCTGAAACAGATACGCAGTATTTT. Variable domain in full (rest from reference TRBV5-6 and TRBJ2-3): DAGVTQSPTHLIKTRGQQVTLRCSPKSGHDTVSWYQQALGQGPQFIFQYYEEEERQRGNFPDRFSGHQFPNYSSELNVNALLLGDSALYLCASSSSETDTQYFGPGTRLTVL.

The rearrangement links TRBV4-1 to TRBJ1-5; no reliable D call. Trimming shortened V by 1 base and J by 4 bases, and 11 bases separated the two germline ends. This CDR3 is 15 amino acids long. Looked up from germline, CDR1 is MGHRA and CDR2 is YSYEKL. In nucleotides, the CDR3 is TGCGCCAGCAGCCAAGTAGGAGGCGGAAATCAGCCCCAGCATTTT. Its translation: CASSQVGGGNQPQHF.